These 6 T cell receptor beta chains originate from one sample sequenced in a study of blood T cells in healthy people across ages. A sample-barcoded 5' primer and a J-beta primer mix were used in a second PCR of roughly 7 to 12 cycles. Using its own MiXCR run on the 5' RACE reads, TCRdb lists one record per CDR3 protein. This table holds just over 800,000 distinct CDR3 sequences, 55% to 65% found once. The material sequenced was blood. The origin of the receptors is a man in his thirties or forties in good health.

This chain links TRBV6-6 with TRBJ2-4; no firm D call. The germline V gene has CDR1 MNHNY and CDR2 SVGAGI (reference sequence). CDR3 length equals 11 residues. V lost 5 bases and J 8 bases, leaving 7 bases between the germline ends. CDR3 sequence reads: CASSTGDIQYF. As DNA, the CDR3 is TGTGCCAGCAGTACCGGCGACATTCAGTACTTC.

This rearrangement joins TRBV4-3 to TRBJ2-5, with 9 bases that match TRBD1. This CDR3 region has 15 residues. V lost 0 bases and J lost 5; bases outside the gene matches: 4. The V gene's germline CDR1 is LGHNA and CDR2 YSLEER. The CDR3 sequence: CASSQDRDRVETQYF. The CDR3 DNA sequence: TGCGCCAGCAGCCAAGATCGGGACAGGGTGGAGACCCAGTACTTC.

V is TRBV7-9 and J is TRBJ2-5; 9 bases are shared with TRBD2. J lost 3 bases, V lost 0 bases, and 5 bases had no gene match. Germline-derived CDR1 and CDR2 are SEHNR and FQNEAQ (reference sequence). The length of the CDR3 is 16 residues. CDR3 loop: CASSLAYLAGKETQYF. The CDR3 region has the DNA TGTGCCAGCAGCTTAGCGTACCTAGCGGGGAAAGAGACCCAGTACTTC.

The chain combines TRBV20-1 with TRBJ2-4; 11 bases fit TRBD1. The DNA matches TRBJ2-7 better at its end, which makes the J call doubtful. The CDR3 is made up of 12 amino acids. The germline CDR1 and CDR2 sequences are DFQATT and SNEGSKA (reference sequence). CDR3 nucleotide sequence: TGCAGTGCGGACAGGGGGCGCAACGAGCAGTACTTC. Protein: CSADRGRNEQYF.

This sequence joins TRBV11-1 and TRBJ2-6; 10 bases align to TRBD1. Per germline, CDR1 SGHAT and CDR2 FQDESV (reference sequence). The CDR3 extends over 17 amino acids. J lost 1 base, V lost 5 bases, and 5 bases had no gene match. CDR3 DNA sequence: TGTGCCAGCAGCCCCGGGACAGGGGCGTCTGGGGCCAACGTCCTGACTTTC. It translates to CASSPGTGASGANVLTF. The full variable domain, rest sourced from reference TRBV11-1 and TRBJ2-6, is EAEVAQSPRYKITEKSQAVAFWCDPISGHATLYWYRQILGQGPELLVQFQDESVVDDSQLPKDRFSAERLKGVDSTLKIQPAELGDSAMYLCASSPGTGASGANVLTFGAGSRLTVL.

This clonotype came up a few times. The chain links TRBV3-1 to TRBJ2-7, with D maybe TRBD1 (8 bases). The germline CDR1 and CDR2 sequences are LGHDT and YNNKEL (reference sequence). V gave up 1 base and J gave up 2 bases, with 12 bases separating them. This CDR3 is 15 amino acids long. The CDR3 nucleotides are TGTGCCAGCAGCCAAGGAGCGGGACAGGCCTACGAGCAGTACTTC. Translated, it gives CASSQGAGQAYEQYF.